This TCR beta chain was profiled in a study of radiotherapy plus CTLA-4 blockade in lung cancer. TCRdb's table, derived via immunoSEQ multiplex PCR, lists solely in-frame clones and lacks some. This sample has about 100,000 clones; around four fifths occur once, and the top ten carry roughly 0.85%. Germline assignment: CDR1 SEHNR and CDR2 FQNEAQ (reference sequence). This CDR3 is 15 amino acids long. After removal of 2 bases from V and 4 bases from J, the junction contained 5 bases not matched to a gene. As regards this clone: As yet, its antigen is unknown.

Study-wide findings and caveats: Interferon-beta and early blood T cell clone dynamics reportedly predicted response best.

The chain has TRBV7-9 and TRBJ2-7; TRBD2 agrees at 10 bases. This clonotype was sampled from a human donor with non-small cell lung cancer who had stable disease on radiotherapy plus ipilimumab. The sample here was peripheral blood, taken from a patient treated with radiotherapy plus ipilimumab. The CDR3 is CASSLRLAGDYEQYF. DNA for the CDR3: TGTGCCAGCAGCTTAAGGCTAGCGGGGGATTACGAGCAGTACTTC.